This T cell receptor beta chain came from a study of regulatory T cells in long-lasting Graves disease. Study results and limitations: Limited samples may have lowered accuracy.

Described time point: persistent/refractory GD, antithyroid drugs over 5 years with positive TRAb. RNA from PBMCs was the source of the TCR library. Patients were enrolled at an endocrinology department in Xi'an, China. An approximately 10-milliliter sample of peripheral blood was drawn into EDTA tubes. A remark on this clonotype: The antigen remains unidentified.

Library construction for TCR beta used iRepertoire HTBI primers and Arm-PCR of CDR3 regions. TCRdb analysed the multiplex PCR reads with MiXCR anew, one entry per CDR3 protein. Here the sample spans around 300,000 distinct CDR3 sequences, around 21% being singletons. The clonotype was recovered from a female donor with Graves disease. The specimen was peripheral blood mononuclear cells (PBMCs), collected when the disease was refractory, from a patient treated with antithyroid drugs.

In nucleotides, the CDR3 is TGTGCCAATATGGGACTAGCGGGAGTCCGCCAAGAGACCCAGTACTTC. Protein sequence: CANMGLAGVRQETQYF. The rearrangement links TRBV28 to TRBJ2-5; 14 nucleotides agree with TRBD2. This CDR3 has 16 residues. The germline V gene encodes CDR1 MDHEN and CDR2 SYDVKM. Losses at the gene ends were 10 bases for V and 1 base for J; bases not matched to a gene: 8.